This T cell receptor (beta chain) derives from a study of Ad26.COV2.S vaccination and SARS-CoV-2 variants. Study overall: In the COV1001 trial, the donor was in the Ad26.COV2.S arm.

Sequenced by immunoSEQ multiplex PCR; TCRdb stores in-frame clones only, minus some. The table records 350,000 to 500,000 clones, about nine tenths of them present only once. Trimming removed 3 bases from V and 0 bases from J, with 9 bases in between. The CDR3 spans 14 residues. CDR1 MNHEY and CDR2 SMNVEV come from the germline V gene (reference sequence). Treatment reported: some 20 received Ad26.COV2.S at low or high dose, single or two shots; several received placebo; per-sample allocation not given. Repertoires come from day 63 after the first vaccine or placebo injection. Boston provided a donor who was an adult aged 18-55 years. Spike of the Wuhan-strain SARS-CoV-2 was expressed by an Ad26 vector, which formed the vaccine.

V usage is TRBV27 and J usage is TRBJ2-7, with D uncertain. The sequence derives from a person between 18 and 65 years old who received the Ad26.COV2.S COVID-19 vaccine or a placebo. Sequencing was performed on peripheral blood, taken in a trial of Ad26.COV2.S vaccine versus placebo. The CDR3 DNA follows: TGTGCCAGCAGTTTTGAGCGTAACTCCTACGAGCAGTACTTC. This gives the protein CASSFERNSYEQYF.